The 32 T cell receptor beta chains below come from one sample, sequenced in a study of blood T cell repertoires in COVID-19. This table comes from immunoSEQ multiplex PCR, and its TCRdb copy is limited to in-frame clones, with some not included. The sample carries roughly 50,000 clones, roughly nine tenths recorded once. Input material: peripheral blood. These receptor sequences come from a woman in her sixties or seventies with active or convalescent COVID-19.

The V gene is TRBV6-5, the J gene TRBJ2-5, with TRBD2 matching 9 bases. Trimming at V came to 0 bases and at J to 3 bases, leaving 5 bases not matched to a gene. This CDR3 is built from 16 residues. Germline loops: CDR1 MNHEY, CDR2 SVGAGI. This CDR3 reads CASSYSVAGAKETQYF. In DNA, the CDR3 is TGTGCCAGCAGTTACTCCGTAGCGGGGGCTAAAGAGACCCAGTACTTC.

The chain uses TRBV4-3 and TRBJ2-1, with TRBD2 identical over 9 bases. The CDR3 runs to 17 residues. The trim removed 0 bases at V and 7 bases at J, leaving 10 bases unmatched. The germline gives CDR1 LGHNA, CDR2 YSLEER. In DNA, the CDR3 is TGCGCCAGCAGCCAAGATCTTCAGGGTAGCGGGAGAAATGAGCAGTTCTTC. Its translation is CASSQDLQGSGRNEQFF.

In DNA, the CDR3 is TGTGCCAGCAGCCTAGGACTAGCGGGAGAGCAGTTCTTC. Its translation: CASSLGLAGEQFF. The chain is built from TRBV11-2 and TRBJ2-1; 12 bases are shared with TRBD2. CDR3 length: 13 amino acids. Losses at the gene ends were 5 bases for V and 10 bases for J; bases not matched to a gene: 3. The germline gives CDR1 SGHAT, CDR2 FQNNGV.

This chain connects TRBV28 to TRBJ2-5; 11 nucleotides match TRBD2. J lost 5 bases, V lost 5 bases, and 13 bases had no gene match. This CDR3 has 17 amino acids. Germline V gene lookup returns CDR1 MDHEN and CDR2 SYDVKM. CDR3 in DNA: TGTGCCAGCAGTCGCCGACTAGCGGGACCCCGGATGGAGACCCAGTACTTC. This codes for CASSRRLAGPRMETQYF. Filled out from reference TRBV28 and TRBJ2-5, the complete variable domain reads DVKVTQSSRYLVKRTGEKVFLECVQDMDHENMFWYRQDPGLGLRLIYFSYDVKMKEKGDIPEGYSVSREKKERFSLILESASTNQTSMYLCASSRRLAGPRMETQYFGPGTRLLVL.

The chain uses TRBV5-8 and TRBJ2-5; TRBD1 matches at 10 bases. CDR1 and CDR2 from the germline V gene are SGHTS and YDEGEE. V was pared by 4 bases and J by 5 bases, with 2 bases of the junction left unmatched. This CDR3 region has 13 residues. In nucleotides, the CDR3 is TGTGCCAGCAGCGGGGACAGGGGCGAGACCCAGTACTTC. Protein product: CASSGDRGETQYF. Full variable domain (rest looked up from reference TRBV5-8 and TRBJ2-5): EAGVTQSPTHLIKTRGQQATLRCSPISGHTSVYWYQQALGLGLQFLLWYDEGEERNRGNFPPRFSGRQFPNYSSELNVNALELEDSALYLCASSGDRGETQYFGPGTRLLVL.

This chain connects TRBV6-5 to TRBJ2-2; TRBD2 matches 7 bases. V shed 8 bases, J shed 6 bases, and the junction held 12 bases outside the gene matches. This CDR3 contains 15 residues. Per germline, CDR1 MNHEY and CDR2 SVGAGI. CDR3 residues: CASRLGTKVSGELFF. CDR3 bases: TGTGCCAGCCGTCTAGGGACTAAGGTTTCCGGGGAGCTGTTTTTT.

V is TRBV30 and J is TRBJ2-5, with a weak D call TRBD1 (6 bases). Trimming cost V 2 bases and J 4 bases, with 11 bases left between them. Germline V gives CDR1 GTSNPN, CDR2 SVGIG (reference sequence). The CDR3 loop spans 13 amino acids. In DNA, the CDR3 is TGTGCCTGGAGTACAGGGAAGGCAGAGACCCAGTACTTC. This codes for CAWSTGKAETQYF.

This clone was seen a handful of times. The CDR3 is CASSLGGTANTGELFF. The CDR3 DNA follows: TGCGCCAGCAGCTTGGGGGGGACAGCGAACACCGGGGAGCTGTTTTTT. The gene calls are TRBV5-1 and TRBJ2-2; TRBD1 agrees at 7 bases. This CDR3 comprises 16 residues. J gave up 0 bases and V 0 bases, and 2 bases lay outside the gene matches. Germline CDR1 reads SGHRS; CDR2 reads YFSETQ.

The rearrangement joins TRBV4-1 to TRBJ1-4; D is uncertain. This CDR3 is built from 16 residues. Trimming removed 4 bases from V and 8 bases from J, with 20 bases in between. CDR1 and CDR2 from the germline V gene are MGHRA and YSYEKL. CDR3 in DNA: TGCGCCAGCAGCCGTGAGGCCCAGCGGCGATCGGAAAAACTGTTTTTT. This translates into CASSREAQRRSEKLFF.

This sequence joins TRBV12-2 and TRBJ1-1. TRBV12-2 represents a pseudogene. This CDR3 comprises 15 residues. The CDR3 nucleotides read TGTGCAAGTCGCCCCACCGGGACTCCGACAACTGAAGCTTTCTTT. Its protein is CASRPTGTPTTEAFF.

This rearrangement joins TRBV28 to TRBJ1-3; the D is unclear. The germline gives CDR1 MDHEN, CDR2 SYDVKM. Trimming took off 0 bases at V and 0 bases at J, with 9 bases between the two ends. The CDR3 loop spans 16 amino acids. CDR3 loop: CASSLWRGVSGNTIYF. CDR3 DNA: TGTGCCAGCAGTTTATGGCGGGGAGTCTCTGGAAACACCATATATTTT.

V usage is TRBV7-2 and J usage is TRBJ1-6; possibly TRBD1 for D (6 bases). The CDR3 spans 15 residues. V lost 4 bases, J lost 3 bases, and 10 bases lay in between. CDR1 and CDR2 from the germline V gene are SGHTA and FQGNSA. The DNA of the CDR3 is TGTGCCAGCAGCTCCCCACAGGGCTATAATTCACCCCTCCACTTT. Translating gives CASSSPQGYNSPLHF.

The chain is built from TRBV9 and TRBJ1-1; 9 bases fit TRBD1. In germline, CDR1 is SGDLS, CDR2 YYNGEE. CDR3 length: 15 residues. With 5 bases clipped from V and 0 bases from J, the junction kept 5 bases outside the gene matches. The CDR3 region has the DNA TGTGCCAGCAGTGGACAGGGGATTTTGAACACTGAAGCTTTCTTT. Translated, it gives CASSGQGILNTEAFF.

The J gene is TRBJ2-5, the V gene TRBV28; TRBD2 agrees at 9 bases. Per the germline V gene, CDR1 is MDHEN and CDR2 is SYDVKM. The V segment lost 8 bases and the J segment 5 bases; nucleotides outside the gene matches: 6. CDR3 length: 13 residues. The CDR3 sequence: CASCLAGMETQYF. The CDR3 DNA sequence: TGTGCCAGCTGCCTAGCGGGAATGGAGACCCAGTACTTC.

The chain has TRBV5-1 and TRBJ2-1, with 10 bases identical to TRBD2. Germline lookup yields CDR1 SGHRS and CDR2 YFSETQ. V lost 1 base to trimming and J lost 5 bases; unmatched junction nucleotides: 9. There are 17 residues in the CDR3. CDR3 sequence (DNA): TGCGCCAGCAGCTTGCTATTCGGGACTAGCGCGAACAATGAGCAGTTCTTC. This gives the protein CASSLLFGTSANNEQFF.

The genes are TRBV9 and TRBJ2-7; 12 bases are a match to TRBD2. Trimming at V came to 4 bases and at J to 6 bases, leaving 8 bases not matched to a gene. Germline CDR1 SGDLS, CDR2 YYNGEE. This CDR3 is built from 15 residues. The chain's CDR3 is CASSYRTSGISEQYF. Written as DNA, the CDR3 is TGTGCCAGCAGCTATAGGACTAGCGGGATCTCCGAGCAGTACTTC.

This chain joins TRBV2 and TRBJ2-7, with D possibly being TRBD1 (6 bases). The CDR3 totals 11 residues. The V and J ends lost 6 bases and 8 bases respectively, with 11 bases between them. The germline V gene encodes CDR1 SNHLY and CDR2 FYNNEI. The CDR3 DNA sequence: TGTGCCAGCAGGGCTGGACAGAAGCAGTACTTC. Translated, it gives CASRAGQKQYF.

The genes are TRBV27 and TRBJ2-1; TRBD1 is a possible D gene (6 bases). Germline V gives CDR1 MNHEY, CDR2 SMNVEV (reference sequence). The CDR3 loop spans 15 amino acids. V gave up 2 bases and J gave up 6 bases, with 14 bases separating them. Written as DNA, the CDR3 is TGTGCCAGCAGTTTAGGGGGCCTAATAACCAATGAGCAGTTCTTC. This codes for CASSLGGLITNEQFF.

This clone has a single count. The chain's CDR3 is CASSLALDRVDEPQHF. Here the CDR3 DNA reads TGTGCCAGCAGCTTAGCGCTCGACAGGGTTGATGAGCCCCAGCATTTT. This chain connects TRBV7-9 to TRBJ1-5; the match to TRBD1 covers 7 bases. There are 16 residues in the CDR3. After removal of 0 bases from V and 8 bases from J, the junction contained 10 bases not matched to a gene. CDR1 SEHNR and CDR2 FQNEAQ come from the germline V gene (reference sequence).

The chain carries TRBV10-3 and TRBJ2-7; D is possibly TRBD1 (6 bases). Germline CDR1 and CDR2: ENHRY and SYGVKD. The CDR3 runs to 11 residues. V gave up 7 bases and J gave up 4 bases, with 8 bases separating them. The CDR3 coding sequence is TGTGCCATCATGGACAGATACGAGCAGTACTTC. Amino acid sequence: CAIMDRYEQYF.

This clone appeared a single time. The rearrangement joins TRBV15 to TRBJ1-1; D unclear. The V end lost 4 bases, the J end lost 7 bases, and 16 bases lay between the germline ends. This CDR3 contains 14 residues. Germline V CDR1 and CDR2: LNHNV, YYDKDF (reference sequence). The CDR3 loop is CATSTPPSPGEAFF. CDR3 coding DNA: TGTGCCACCAGCACCCCCCCAAGTCCAGGTGAAGCTTTCTTT.

This clone was detected only a few times. The rearrangement joins TRBV30 to TRBJ2-1; 9 bases fit TRBD2. Germline CDR1 and CDR2: GTSNPN and SVGIG (reference sequence). V shed 8 bases, J shed 5 bases, and the junction held 7 bases outside the gene matches. The CDR3 loop spans 13 amino acids. The CDR3 sequence: CASTGTSNNEQFF. CDR3 bases: TGTGCCAGCACCGGGACTAGCAACAATGAGCAGTTCTTC.

The V gene is TRBV3-1 (or the pseudogene TRBV3-2), the J gene TRBJ2-6; a weak D match, TRBD1 (6 bases). The CDR3 runs 18 residues. CDR1 LGHDT and CDR2 YNNKEL come from the germline V gene (reference sequence). V lost 0 bases and J lost 0, with 12 bases in between. The CDR3 loop is CASSQEWDTSSGANVLTF. The CDR3, as DNA: TGTGCCAGCAGCCAAGAATGGGACACGAGCTCTGGGGCCAACGTCCTGACTTTC.

The V call is TRBV30, the J call TRBJ2-7; 9 bases match TRBD2. Per the germline V gene, CDR1 is GTSNPN and CDR2 is SVGIG (reference sequence). This CDR3 is built from 15 residues. V shed 1 base, J shed 2 bases, and the junction held 6 bases outside the gene matches. The DNA for the CDR3 is TGTGCCTGGAGTGAAGGGGGACTAGCTACCTACGAGCAGTACTTC. Translating gives CAWSEGGLATYEQYF.

CDR3: CSVDREHTIYF. DNA of the CDR3: TGCAGCGTAGACAGGGAGCACACCATATATTTT. The genes are TRBV29-1 and TRBJ1-3, with 7 bases that match TRBD1. With V trimmed by 6 bases and J by 8 bases, 4 bases remained unmatched. Germline loops: CDR1 SQVTM, CDR2 ANQGSEA. The CDR3 length is 11 residues.

This clone occurred once. V and J are TRBV7-2 and TRBJ1-3, with 9 bases aligning to TRBD1. The V segment lost 4 bases and the J segment 9 bases; nucleotides outside the gene matches: 13. Per germline, CDR1 SGHTA and CDR2 FQGNSA. The CDR3 contains 16 residues. The CDR3: CASSSNSGTGSGTIYF. The CDR3 coding sequence is TGTGCCAGCAGCTCGAACTCCGGGACAGGGTCAGGCACCATATATTTT.

The DNA for the CDR3 is TGTGCCACCAGTCCCGCCGCAGACGTACAGTTCTATGGCTACACCTTC. This gives the protein CATSPAADVQFYGYTF. V and J are TRBV24-1 and TRBJ1-2, with no clear D. The CDR3 is 16 residues long. V gave up 6 bases and J gave up 4 bases, with 20 bases separating them. Germline CDR1 is KGHDR and CDR2 is SFDVKD.

The chain couples TRBV27 to TRBJ1-1; 7 nucleotides align to TRBD1. The germline gives CDR1 MNHEY, CDR2 SMNVEV (reference sequence). The V and J ends lost 6 bases and 3 bases, in that order; junction bases with no gene match: 13. The CDR3 is made up of 16 amino acids. The DNA of the CDR3 is TGTGCCAGCAGGAGTCCCAGGGGGTTCACTCACACTGAAGCTTTCTTT. This translates into CASRSPRGFTHTEAFF.

This chain links TRBV25-1 with TRBJ2-3; 9 bases align to TRBD2. Looked up from germline, CDR1 is MGHDK and CDR2 is SYGVNS. Trimming at V came to 5 bases and at J to 2 bases, leaving 8 bases not matched to a gene. This CDR3 region has 16 residues. The CDR3, as DNA: TGTGCCAGCAGTTTGTTTAGCGGGAGTACCACAGATACGCAGTATTTT. Residues: CASSLFSGSTTDTQYF.

This chain links TRBV18 with TRBJ1-1; TRBD1 aligns across 7 bases. The trim removed 3 bases at V and 2 bases at J, leaving 3 bases unmatched. The CDR3 runs to 14 residues. Germline CDR1 and CDR2: KGHSH and LQKENI. Written as DNA, the CDR3 is TGTGCCAGCTCACCGGGACAGCTCAACACTGAAGCTTTCTTT. It yields the protein CASSPGQLNTEAFF.

The chain links TRBV2 to TRBJ2-1, with D possibly TRBD1 on 6 matching bases. The CDR3 has 13 residues. Deletions cut 8 bases from V and 4 bases from J, with 12 bases between. Germline CDR1 and CDR2: SNHLY and FYNNEI. CDR3 sequence (DNA): TGTGCCAGCGGCCGGGACAAATACAATGAGCAGTTCTTC. It is translated as CASGRDKYNEQFF.

This sequence joins TRBV3-1 (or the pseudogene TRBV3-2) and TRBJ1-1, with a tentative D call TRBD1 (5 bases). Trimming cost V 3 bases and J 2 bases, with 19 bases left between them. The CDR3 length is 17 residues. CDR1 is LGHDT, CDR2 YNNKEL, per germline (reference sequence). This CDR3 reads CASSHGWGERANTEAFF. CDR3 nucleotide sequence: TGTGCCAGCAGCCATGGGTGGGGGGAACGGGCCAACACTGAAGCTTTCTTT.